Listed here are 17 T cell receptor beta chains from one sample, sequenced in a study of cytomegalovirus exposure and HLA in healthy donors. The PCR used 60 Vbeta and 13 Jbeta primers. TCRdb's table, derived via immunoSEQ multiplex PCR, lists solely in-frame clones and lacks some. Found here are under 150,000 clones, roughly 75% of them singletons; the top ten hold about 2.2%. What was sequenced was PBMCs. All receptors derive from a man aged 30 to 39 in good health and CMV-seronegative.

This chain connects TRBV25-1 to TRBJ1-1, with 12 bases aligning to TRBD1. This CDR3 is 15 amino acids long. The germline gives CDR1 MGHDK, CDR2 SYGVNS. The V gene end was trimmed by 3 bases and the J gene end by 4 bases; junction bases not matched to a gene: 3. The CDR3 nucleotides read TGTGCCAGCAGTGACCCGGGACAGGGGGCCACTGAAGCTTTCTTT. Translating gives CASSDPGQGATEAFF.

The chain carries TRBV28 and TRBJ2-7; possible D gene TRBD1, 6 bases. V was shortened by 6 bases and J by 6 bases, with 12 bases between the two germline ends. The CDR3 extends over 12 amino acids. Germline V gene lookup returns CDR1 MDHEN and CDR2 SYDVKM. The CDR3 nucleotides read TGTGCCAGCAGGGACCGGGACACCGAGCAGTACTTC. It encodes CASRDRDTEQYF.

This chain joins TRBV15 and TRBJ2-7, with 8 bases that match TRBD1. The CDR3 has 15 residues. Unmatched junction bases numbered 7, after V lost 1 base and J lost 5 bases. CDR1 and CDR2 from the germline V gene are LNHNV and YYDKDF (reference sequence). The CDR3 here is CATSRGLDRAHEQYF. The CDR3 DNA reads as TGTGCCACCAGCAGAGGGCTGGACAGGGCCCACGAGCAGTACTTC.

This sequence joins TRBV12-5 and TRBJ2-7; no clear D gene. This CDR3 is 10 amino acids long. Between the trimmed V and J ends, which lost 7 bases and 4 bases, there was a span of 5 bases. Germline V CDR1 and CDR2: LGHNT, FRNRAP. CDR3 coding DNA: TGTGCTAGTGTCCTGTACGAGCAGTACTTC. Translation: CASVLYEQYF.

The CDR3 DNA sequence: TGCGCCAGCAGCTTCCCGGGACACCCGAACACTGAAGCTTTCTTT. Encoded protein: CASSFPGHPNTEAFF. The chain carries TRBV5-1 and TRBJ1-1, with a weak D call TRBD1 (6 bases). V was cut by 2 bases and J by 1 base, with 12 bases left in between. This CDR3 has 15 amino acids. CDR1 is SGHRS, CDR2 YFSETQ, per germline.

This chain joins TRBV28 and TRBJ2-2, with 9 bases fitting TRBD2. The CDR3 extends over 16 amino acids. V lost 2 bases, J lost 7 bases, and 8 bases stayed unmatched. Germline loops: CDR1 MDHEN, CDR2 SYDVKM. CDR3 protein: CASSLAGGPESGELFF. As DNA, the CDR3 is TGTGCCAGCAGTTTAGCGGGAGGGCCGGAGAGCGGGGAGCTGTTTTTT.

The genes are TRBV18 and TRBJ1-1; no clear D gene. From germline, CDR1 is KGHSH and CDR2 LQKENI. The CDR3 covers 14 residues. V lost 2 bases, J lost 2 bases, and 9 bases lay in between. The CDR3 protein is CASSPVHRNTEAFF. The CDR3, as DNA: TGTGCCAGCTCACCAGTACACAGAAACACTGAAGCTTTCTTT.

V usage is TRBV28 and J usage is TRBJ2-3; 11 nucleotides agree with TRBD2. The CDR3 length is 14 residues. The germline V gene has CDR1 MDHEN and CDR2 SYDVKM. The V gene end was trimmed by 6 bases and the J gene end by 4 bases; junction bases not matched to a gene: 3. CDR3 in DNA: TGTGCCAGCAGACTAGCGGGAGTTTCAGATACGCAGTATTTT. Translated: CASRLAGVSDTQYF.

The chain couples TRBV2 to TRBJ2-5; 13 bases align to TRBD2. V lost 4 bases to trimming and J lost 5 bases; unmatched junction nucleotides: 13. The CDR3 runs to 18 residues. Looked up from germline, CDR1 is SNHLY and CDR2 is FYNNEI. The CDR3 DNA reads TGTGCCAGCAGTGCTCATGGACTAGCGGGGGCCGAGGGGGAGACCCAGTACTTC. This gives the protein CASSAHGLAGAEGETQYF.

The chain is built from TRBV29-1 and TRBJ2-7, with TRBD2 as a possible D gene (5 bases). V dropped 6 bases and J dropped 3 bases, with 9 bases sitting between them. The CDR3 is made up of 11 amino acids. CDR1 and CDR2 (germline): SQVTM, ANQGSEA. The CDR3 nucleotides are TGCAGCGTGGAGGACTTCTACGAGCAGTACTTC. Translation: CSVEDFYEQYF.

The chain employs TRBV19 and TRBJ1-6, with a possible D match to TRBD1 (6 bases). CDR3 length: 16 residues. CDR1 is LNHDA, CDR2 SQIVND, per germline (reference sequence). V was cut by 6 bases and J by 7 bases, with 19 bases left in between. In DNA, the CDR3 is TGTGCCAGTAGGGGATCCGCCGGGACACTCAATTCACCCCTCCACTTT. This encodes CASRGSAGTLNSPLHF. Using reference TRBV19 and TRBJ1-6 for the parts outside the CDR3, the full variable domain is DGGITQSPKYLFRKEGQNVTLSCEQNLNHDAMYWYRQDPGQGLRLIYYSQIVNDFQKGDIAEGYSVSREKKESFPLTVTSAQKNPTAFYLCASRGSAGTLNSPLHFGNGTRLTVT.

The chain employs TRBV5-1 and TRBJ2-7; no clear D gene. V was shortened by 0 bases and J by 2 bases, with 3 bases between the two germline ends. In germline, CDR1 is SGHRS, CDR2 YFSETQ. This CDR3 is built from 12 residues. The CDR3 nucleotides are TGCGCCAGCAGCTTGGGAGCCTACGAGCAGTACTTC. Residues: CASSLGAYEQYF.

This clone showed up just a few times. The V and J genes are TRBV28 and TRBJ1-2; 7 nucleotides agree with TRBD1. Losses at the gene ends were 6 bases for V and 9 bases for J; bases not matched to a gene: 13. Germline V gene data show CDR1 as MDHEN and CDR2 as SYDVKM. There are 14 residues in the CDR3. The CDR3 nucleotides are TGTGCCAGCAGCCCTACCTACAGGGGTAATCGCTACACCTTC. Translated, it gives CASSPTYRGNRYTF.

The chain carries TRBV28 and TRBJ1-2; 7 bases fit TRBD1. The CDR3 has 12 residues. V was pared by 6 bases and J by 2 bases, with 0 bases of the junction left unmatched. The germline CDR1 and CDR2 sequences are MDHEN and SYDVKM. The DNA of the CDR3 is TGTGCCAGCAGGACAGGGAACTATGGCTACACCTTC. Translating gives CASRTGNYGYTF.

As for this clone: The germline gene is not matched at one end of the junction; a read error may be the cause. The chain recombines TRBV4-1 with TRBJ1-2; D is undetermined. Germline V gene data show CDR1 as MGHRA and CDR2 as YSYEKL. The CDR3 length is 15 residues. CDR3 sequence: CASSQDRLYNYGYPF. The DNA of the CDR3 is TGCGCCAGCAGCCAAGATAGACTTTATAACTATGGCTACCCCTTC.

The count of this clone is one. CDR3 sequence (DNA): TGCAGCGTTGGTCAGGGGATTGGTAAGACCCAGTACTTC. It yields the protein CSVGQGIGKTQYF. This chain joins TRBV29-1 and TRBJ2-5; a weak D match, TRBD1 (6 bases). The V and J ends lost 4 bases and 6 bases respectively, with 15 bases between them. The length of the CDR3 is 13 residues. CDR1 is SQVTM, CDR2 ANQGSEA, per germline.

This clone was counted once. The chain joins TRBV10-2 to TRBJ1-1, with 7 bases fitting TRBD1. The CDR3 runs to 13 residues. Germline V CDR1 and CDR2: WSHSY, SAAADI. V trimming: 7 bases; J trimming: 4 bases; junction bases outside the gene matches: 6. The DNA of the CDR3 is TGCGCCAGCACCCGACAGGGCAGCACTGAAGCTTTCTTT. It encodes CASTRQGSTEAFF.